One and the same sample provided the 7 T cell receptor beta chains below, sequenced in a study of identical twins. TCRdb reanalysed the 5' RACE reads using MiXCR and keeps one entry per CDR3 protein. The data show roughly 710,000 distinct CDR3 sequences, 6% to 6.5% seen once. Source material: naive T cells sorted from blood. All receptors come from a man between 18 and 29 years old in good health.

This clonotype was counted many times. In DNA, the CDR3 is TGCAGTGCTAGAGATGGGGCGGGGTCCACAGATACGCAGTATTTT. This translates into CSARDGAGSTDTQYF. The chain uses TRBV20-1 and TRBJ2-3, with D perhaps TRBD2 (6 bases). V lost 0 bases, J lost 2 bases, and 12 bases lay in between. CDR3 size: 15 residues. Germline V gene sequence: CDR1 DFQATT, CDR2 SNEGSKA (reference sequence).

In its sample, this clonotype was seen a few times. The chain combines TRBV7-9 with TRBJ2-1; 7 bases are shared with TRBD1. Germline V gives CDR1 SEHNR, CDR2 FQNEAQ (reference sequence). J lost 9 bases, V lost 4 bases, and 6 bases had no gene match. The CDR3 runs to 13 residues. This CDR3 is CASSSQGMGEQFF. CDR3 DNA: TGTGCCAGCAGCTCACAGGGGATGGGTGAGCAGTTCTTC.

At least ten counts were recorded for this clonotype. V and J are TRBV5-1 and TRBJ2-7, with 11 positions matching TRBD2. This CDR3 contains 15 residues. The germline CDR1 and CDR2 sequences are SGHRS and YFSETQ. Losses at the gene ends were 0 bases for V and 3 bases for J; bases not matched to a gene: 2. For the CDR3, the DNA is TGCGCCAGCAGCTTGGGTACTAGCGGGAGCTACGAGCAGTACGTC. This sequence encodes CASSLGTSGSYEQYV.

The chain recombines TRBV4-1 with TRBJ2-3; TRBD2 aligns across 9 bases. Per the germline V gene, CDR1 is MGHRA and CDR2 is YSYEKL. Trimming at V came to 4 bases and at J to 1 base, leaving 9 bases not matched to a gene. This CDR3 contains 17 residues. CDR3 DNA: TGCGCCAGCAGCCCAAACCTAGCGGGACGAGGCACAGATACGCAGTATTTT. Translated, it gives CASSPNLAGRGTDTQYF.

In its sample, this clonotype was seen a few times. The chain employs TRBV11-2 and TRBJ2-4, with 13 positions matching TRBD2. The CDR3 consists of 19 residues. J lost 1 base, V lost 5 bases, and 11 bases had no gene match. Germline loops: CDR1 SGHAT, CDR2 FQNNGV. As DNA, the CDR3 is TGTGCCAGCAGCCCGGGACTAGCGGGGCTGGGGCTGGCCAAAAACATTCAGTACTTC. Translating it yields CASSPGLAGLGLAKNIQYF.

The genes are TRBV15 and TRBJ2-1; D remains ambiguous. There are 14 residues in the CDR3. CDR1 is LNHNV, CDR2 YYDKDF, per germline (reference sequence). V gave up 1 base and J gave up 6 bases, with 10 bases separating them. CDR3 amino acids: CATSRVRDRNEQFF. The CDR3 region has the DNA TGTGCCACCAGCAGAGTTAGGGATCGCAATGAGCAGTTCTTC.

This clonotype was seen repeatedly, ten times or more. The chain uses TRBV7-2 and TRBJ2-5, with 10 bases that match TRBD2. CDR1 is SGHTA and CDR2 is FQGNSA in the germline V gene. This CDR3 is 16 amino acids long. The V gene end was trimmed by 5 bases and the J gene end by 2 bases; junction bases not matched to a gene: 8. CDR3 in DNA: TGTGCCAGCAGCCGACATACTAGCGGGGTACAAGAGACCCAGTACTTC. Protein: CASSRHTSGVQETQYF. Variable domain in full (rest from reference TRBV7-2 and TRBJ2-5): GAGVSQSPSNKVTEKGKDVELRCDPISGHTALYWYRQSLGQGLEFLIYFQGNSAPDKSGLPSDRFSAERTGGSVSTLTIQRTQQEDSAVYLCASSRHTSGVQETQYFGPGTRLLVL.